This TCR beta chain emerged from a study of shared clonotypes between healthy human individuals. Both subsets, CD45RA+ naive and CD45RA-negative memory, were split from the CD4+ cells. V was clipped by 2 bases and J by 2 bases, with 12 bases between them. The CDR3 has 15 residues. Looked up from germline, CDR1 is SNHLY and CDR2 is FYNNEI. This clone occurred once. Sorted-subset replicate PCRs used roughly 210 ng of genomic DNA. This amount corresponded to tens of thousands of T cell genomes. Authors' data handling: ImmunoSEQ gave junction-only sequences without quality scores, so filtering differed. The data were produced by immunoSEQ multiplex PCR, yet TCRdb's version contains in-frame clones alone and is incomplete. The V and J calls and clone size come from that table; D and trimming were worked out from the DNA. Of some 1,400,000 clones in the sample, over 95% were seen once.

The rearrangement uses TRBV2 and TRBJ2-5, with TRBD2 as a possible D gene (5 bases). Material: naive CD4+ T cells sorted from blood. Subset denoted: CD45RA+ positively selected. The receptor's source is a man aged 30 to 45 in good health. Here the CDR3 reads CASSERTGKQETQYF. In DNA, the CDR3 is TGTGCCAGCAGTGAACGAACGGGGAAACAAGAGACCCAGTACTTC.